A single sample gave rise to the 10 T cell receptor beta chains below, sequenced in a study of shared clonotypes between healthy human individuals. Produced via immunoSEQ multiplex PCR; TCRdb's table is partial and in-frame only. The top ten clones hold about 0.45% of a sample with approximately 1.4 million clones, 95% to 99% of them seen once. Material for sequencing was naive CD4+ T cells sorted from blood. Specified subset: CD45RA+ positively selected. The receptor set was obtained from a man aged 30 to 45 in good health.

The chain recombines TRBV11-2 with TRBJ1-5, with D possibly matching TRBD1 (5 bases). The CDR3 is made up of 14 amino acids. Deletions cut 5 bases from V and 6 bases from J, with 14 bases between. In germline, CDR1 is SGHAT, CDR2 FQNNGV. The CDR3 protein is CASSVSGGSQPQHF. For the CDR3, the DNA is TGTGCCAGCAGCGTTAGCGGGGGATCTCAGCCCCAGCATTTT.

The chain couples TRBV5-5 to TRBJ2-5; either TRBD1 or TRBD2 may supply D (8 bases each). There are 17 residues in the CDR3. Germline-derived CDR1 and CDR2 are SGHKS and YYEKEE (reference sequence). Trimming left V 3 bases short and J 5 bases short, with 23 bases between. The CDR3 region has the DNA TGTGCCAGCAGCTCGGACAGGGTGGGGACTAGTCGGGAGACCCAGTACTTC. Translating it yields CASSSDRVGTSRETQYF.

This chain uses TRBV6-5 with TRBJ1-1, with 7 bases fitting TRBD1. The germline V gene has CDR1 MNHEY and CDR2 SVGAGI. This CDR3 has 14 residues. V trimming: 4 bases; J trimming: 1 base; junction bases outside the gene matches: 3. CDR3 protein: CASSWDSQNTEAFF. The CDR3 DNA follows: TGTGCCAGCAGTTGGGACAGCCAGAACACTGAAGCTTTCTTT.

This rearrangement joins TRBV9 to TRBJ1-4; TRBD1 agrees at 8 bases. V gave up 3 bases and J gave up 8 bases; unmatched junction bases: 9. The germline V gene encodes CDR1 SGDLS and CDR2 YYNGEE. The CDR3 covers 15 residues. CDR3 sequence reads: CASSDPRGQREKLFF. As DNA, the CDR3 is TGTGCCAGCAGCGACCCCAGGGGGCAGAGGGAAAAACTGTTTTTT. The whole variable domain, filled in from reference TRBV9 and TRBJ1-4, reads DSGVTQTPKHLITATGQRVTLRCSPRSGDLSVYWYQQSLDQGLQFLIQYYNGEERAKGNILERFSAQQFPDLHSELNLSSLELGDSALYFCASSDPRGQREKLFFGSGTQLSVL.

This chain joins TRBV19 and TRBJ2-1; TRBD2 matches 8 bases. V trimming: 5 bases; J trimming: 5 bases; junction bases outside the gene matches: 14. This CDR3 has 17 amino acids. Germline-derived CDR1 and CDR2 are LNHDA and SQIVND (reference sequence). CDR3 nucleotide sequence: TGTGCCAGTAGTCCACTCATAGCGGGATTGGGTAACAATGAGCAGTTCTTC. Translating it yields CASSPLIAGLGNNEQFF.

The chain joins TRBV7-8 to TRBJ1-2; D is uncertain. Trimming shortened V by 1 base and J by 4 bases, and 10 bases separated the two germline ends. Germline V gives CDR1 SGHVS, CDR2 FQNEAQ. CDR3 size: 14 residues. For the CDR3, the DNA is TGTGCCAGCAGCTTAGGCGAGGAGGGCTATGGCTACACCTTC. Translation gives CASSLGEEGYGYTF.

The chain carries TRBV28 and TRBJ2-2; D may be TRBD2 (5 bases). CDR1 and CDR2 (germline): MDHEN, SYDVKM. The germline V and J ends were trimmed by 2 bases and 5 bases, with 9 bases remaining between them. CDR3 length: 14 residues. The CDR3, as DNA: TGTGCCAGCAGTTTAACGACTATAACCGGGGAGCTGTTTTTT. Translation: CASSLTTITGELFF.

The chain joins TRBV5-1 to TRBJ1-3, with D tentatively TRBD1 (6 bases). The V end was cut by 5 bases, the J end by 0 bases, with 9 bases between. The V gene's germline CDR1 is SGHRS and CDR2 YFSETQ. This CDR3 spans 14 amino acids. The CDR3 is CASRRGSSGNTIYF. The DNA for the CDR3 is TGCGCCAGCAGGAGGGGGAGCTCTGGAAACACCATATATTTT.

J is TRBJ2-2 and V is TRBV11-3, with unresolved D. The CDR3 runs 14 residues. Germline V gene data show CDR1 as SGHNT and CDR2 as YENEEA. With 3 bases removed from V and 2 bases from J, the gap between germline ends came to 7 bases. The CDR3 DNA follows: TGTGCCAGCAGCTTTAGGGAAAACACCGGGGAGCTGTTTTTT. Translating gives CASSFRENTGELFF. Full variable domain (remainder filled in from reference TRBV11-3 and TRBJ2-2): EAGVVQSPRYKIIEKKQPVAFWCNPISGHNTLYWYLQNLGQGPELLIRYENEEAVDDSQLPKDRFSAERLKGVDSTLKIQPAELGDSAVYLCASSFRENTGELFFGEGSRLTVL.

The CDR3 DNA sequence: TGTGCTAGTGGTTTGAAGTTAGCGGAACGTCTCTACGAGCAGTACTTC. Protein product: CASGLKLAERLYEQYF. This chain links TRBV12-5 with TRBJ2-7; tentatively, D is TRBD2 (6 bases). The V gene's germline CDR1 is LGHNT and CDR2 FRNRAP. The V end was cut by 2 bases, the J end by 3 bases, with 17 bases between. The CDR3 extends over 16 amino acids.